These 16 T cell receptor beta chains were all obtained from the same sample, sequenced in a study of OX40 agonist ivuxolimab in advanced cancers. Some clones are missing from TCRdb's copy, which holds only in-frame ones; the method was immunoSEQ multiplex PCR. This repertoire shows some 16,000 clones, roughly three quarters found once; its top ten account for more than 35%. The sequenced sample was CD4+ or CD8+ T cells sorted from blood, obtained in a trial of the OX40 agonist ivuxolimab. The origin of the receptors is an adult with an advanced solid tumor such as melanoma, head and neck, liver or kidney cancer.

The rearrangement joins TRBV25-1 to TRBJ2-7; 7 nucleotides align to TRBD1. There are 15 residues in the CDR3. V was clipped by 1 base and J by 3 bases; unmatched bases: 6. Looked up from germline, CDR1 is MGHDK and CDR2 is SYGVNS. The CDR3 sequence is CASSESAGGSYEQYF. The CDR3 DNA reads as TGTGCCAGCAGTGAATCGGCAGGGGGAAGCTACGAGCAGTACTTC.

Details on this clone: The identical CDR3 is also encoded by other nucleotide sequences in the sample. The V call is TRBV25-1, the J call TRBJ2-7; TRBD2 might be the D (7 bases). V lost 1 base to trimming and J lost 6 bases, with 10 bases between them. CDR3 length: 13 amino acids. Per germline, CDR1 MGHDK and CDR2 SYGVNS. The CDR3 bases are TGTGCCAGCAGTGAATCAAGGGGGGGCGAGCAGTACTTC. Translated, it gives CASSESRGGEQYF.

The chain carries TRBV19 and TRBJ2-1; 7 bases match TRBD2. J gave up 6 bases and V 5 bases, and 16 bases lay outside the gene matches. The CDR3 loop spans 17 amino acids. The V gene's germline CDR1 is LNHDA and CDR2 SQIVND (reference sequence). The CDR3 spells CASSHHLMREFGNEQFF. The CDR3 nucleotides are TGTGCCAGTAGTCACCACCTTATGCGGGAGTTTGGCAATGAGCAGTTCTTC. Based on the CDR3 plus reference TRBV19 and TRBJ2-1, the full variable domain is DGGITQSPKYLFRKEGQNVTLSCEQNLNHDAMYWYRQDPGQGLRLIYYSQIVNDFQKGDIAEGYSVSREKKESFPLTVTSAQKNPTAFYLCASSHHLMREFGNEQFFGPGTRLTVL.

The rearrangement links TRBV27 to TRBJ2-7; weak D call: TRBD2 (7 bases). V was trimmed by 3 bases and J by 4 bases, leaving 13 bases between them. The CDR3 is made up of 14 amino acids. Germline-derived CDR1 and CDR2 are MNHEY and SMNVEV (reference sequence). The CDR3 DNA is TGTGCCAGCAGTTTTGCGGGGGCTTATTACGAGCAGTACTTC. This sequence encodes CASSFAGAYYEQYF.

This sequence joins TRBV7-3 and TRBJ2-7, with TRBD1 matching over 7 bases. Germline CDR1 and CDR2: SGHTA and FQGTGA. The CDR3 spans 14 residues. V dropped 5 bases and J dropped 1; count of bases not matched to a gene: 5. The CDR3 loop is CASSPDRESYEQYF. CDR3 DNA sequence: TGTGCCAGCAGCCCCGACAGGGAATCCTACGAGCAGTACTTC.

This chain connects TRBV29-1 to TRBJ2-7; a weak D match, TRBD1 (6 bases). The ends were cut back, 6 bases at V and 4 bases at J, with 13 bases in the middle. The germline V gene has CDR1 SQVTM and CDR2 ANQGSEA. The CDR3 covers 12 residues. For the CDR3, the DNA is TGCAGCGTCTCAGAACAGGGATACGAGCAGTACTTC. It yields the protein CSVSEQGYEQYF.

Only one count was recorded for this clone. The chain uses TRBV14 and TRBJ2-7, with D hard to call. Germline lookup yields CDR1 SGHDN and CDR2 FVKESK. The V end lost 1 base, the J end lost 0 bases, and 13 bases lay between the germline ends. This CDR3 spans 16 amino acids. The CDR3 DNA is TGTGCCAGCAGCCAAGGATTCAGGCTTAGCTCCTACGAGCAGTACTTC. It codes for CASSQGFRLSSYEQYF.

J is TRBJ2-6 and V is TRBV29-1, with D perhaps matching TRBD1 (6 bases). The CDR3 is 16 residues long. Trimming pared 6 bases from V and 0 bases from J, leaving 15 bases between. Germline V gives CDR1 SQVTM, CDR2 ANQGSEA. Here the CDR3 reads CSVYRVLDSGANVLTF. CDR3 sequence (DNA): TGCAGCGTCTACAGGGTACTGGACTCTGGGGCCAACGTCCTGACTTTC.

V is TRBV11-2 and J is TRBJ2-1; 7 bases are a match to TRBD2. Trimming cost V 1 base and J 3 bases; bases outside gene matches: 3. CDR1 and CDR2 from the germline V gene are SGHAT and FQNNGV. The CDR3 extends over 15 amino acids. CDR3 nucleotides: TGTGCCAGCAGCTTAGTGGGGACTATCTACAATGAGCAGTTCTTC. Its protein is CASSLVGTIYNEQFF.

The chain couples TRBV9 to TRBJ1-1; D is unclear. CDR3 length: 17 residues. V was clipped by 1 base and J by 5 bases, with 21 bases between them. Germline lookup yields CDR1 SGDLS and CDR2 YYNGEE. This CDR3 reads CASSVNNPMLDATEAFF. The CDR3 DNA follows: TGTGCCAGCAGCGTAAACAACCCCATGTTAGACGCAACTGAAGCTTTCTTT.

The chain links TRBV9 to TRBJ2-2; D is perhaps TRBD1 (6 bases). With 0 bases removed from V and 2 bases from J, the gap between germline ends came to 11 bases. The CDR3 extends over 16 amino acids. Germline loops: CDR1 SGDLS, CDR2 YYNGEE. CDR3: CASSVVGHVNTGELFF. For the CDR3, the DNA is TGTGCCAGCAGCGTAGTGGGACATGTAAACACCGGGGAGCTGTTTTTT.

The chain recombines TRBV11-3 with TRBJ1-1; D remains ambiguous. The CDR3 runs 13 residues. Trimming stripped 2 bases from V and 4 bases from J, with 8 bases between. Looked up from germline, CDR1 is SGHNT and CDR2 is YENEEA. The CDR3 coding sequence is TGTGCCAGCAGCTTATCGGGGAGCACTGAAGCTTTCTTT. It yields the protein CASSLSGSTEAFF.

The chain uses TRBV19 and TRBJ2-3; D not certain. Germline assignment: CDR1 LNHDA and CDR2 SQIVND (reference sequence). V was pared by 5 bases and J by 0 bases, with 12 bases between. This CDR3 has 15 amino acids. In DNA form, the CDR3 reads TGTGCCAGTAGTCCCCGGACGTCTAGCACAGATACGCAGTATTTT. Protein product: CASSPRTSSTDTQYF. Filled out from reference TRBV19 and TRBJ2-3, the complete variable domain reads DGGITQSPKYLFRKEGQNVTLSCEQNLNHDAMYWYRQDPGQGLRLIYYSQIVNDFQKGDIAEGYSVSREKKESFPLTVTSAQKNPTAFYLCASSPRTSSTDTQYFGPGTRLTVL.

This clone was seen only once. The chain carries TRBV9 and TRBJ2-2, with TRBD1 as a possible D gene (6 bases). Germline loops: CDR1 SGDLS, CDR2 YYNGEE. V was clipped by 0 bases and J by 1 base, with 7 bases between them. CDR3 length: 15 amino acids. CDR3 in DNA: TGTGCCAGCAGCGTAGAGGGGGAGAACACCGGGGAGCTGTTTTTT. It yields the protein CASSVEGENTGELFF.

The chain recombines TRBV5-6 with TRBJ2-5, with a possible D match to TRBD1 (7 bases). V lost 4 bases, J lost 2 bases, and 12 bases lay in between. CDR1 is SGHDT, CDR2 YYEEEE, per germline. This CDR3 has 14 amino acids. CDR3 coding DNA: TGTGCCAGCAGCCCAGGGGGGCTTCAAGAGACCCAGTACTTC. Protein product: CASSPGGLQETQYF.

The chain recombines TRBV9 with TRBJ1-5; TRBD1 might be the D (5 bases). This CDR3 contains 15 residues. CDR1 is SGDLS, CDR2 YYNGEE, per germline. The V gene lost 0 bases and the J gene lost 4 bases, with 11 bases spanning the gap. CDR3 in DNA: TGTGCCAGCAGCGTAGGAGGGACGGAAAATCAGCCCCAGCATTTT. Encoded protein: CASSVGGTENQPQHF.